The next 28 T cell receptor beta chains were all read from a single sample in a study of cytomegalovirus exposure and HLA in healthy donors. PCR used 60 Vbeta primers and 13 Jbeta primers. Profiled with immunoSEQ multiplex PCR; TCRdb holds only in-frame clones, not every one. The table shows about 200,000 clones, with approximately 78% occurring only once. The sample taken for sequencing was PBMCs. Every receptor here comes from a woman aged 50 to 60 in good health and CMV-seropositive.

V and J are TRBV2 and TRBJ2-1; 14 positions match TRBD2. V shed 8 bases and J 4 bases; nucleotides not matched to a gene: 7. Germline lookup yields CDR1 SNHLY and CDR2 FYNNEI. The CDR3 runs 16 residues. CDR3 sequence (DNA): TGTGCCAGCGGGACTAGCGGGAGCCGGGGTTACAATGAGCAGTTCTTC. It specifies CASGTSGSRGYNEQFF.

In this sample, this clone turned up once. V is TRBV4-1 and J is TRBJ2-7; 11 bases are a match to TRBD2. Germline V CDR1 and CDR2: MGHRA, YSYEKL. V dropped 1 base and J dropped 2; count of bases not matched to a gene: 10. The CDR3 spans 18 residues. CDR3 protein: CASSQVLAGAQKPYEQYF. The CDR3 coding sequence is TGCGCCAGCAGCCAAGTACTAGCGGGAGCGCAGAAGCCCTACGAGCAGTACTTC.

The chain combines TRBV2 with TRBJ2-2, with D unresolved. The CDR3 spans 14 residues. CDR1 is SNHLY, CDR2 FYNNEI, per germline. The V end was cut by 3 bases, the J end by 5 bases, with 10 bases between. The chain's CDR3 is CASSERSRTGELFF. Written as DNA, the CDR3 is TGTGCCAGCAGTGAGCGATCACGGACCGGGGAGCTGTTTTTT.

The J gene is TRBJ2-2, the V gene TRBV5-1; 9 bases are shared with TRBD1. CDR3 size: 15 residues. CDR1 is SGHRS, CDR2 YFSETQ, per germline. The ends lost 2 bases at V and 3 bases at J; junction bases unmatched: 2. The CDR3 loop reads CASSLQGADTGELFF. CDR3 DNA: TGCGCCAGCAGCTTACAGGGGGCCGACACCGGGGAGCTGTTTTTT.

The V and J genes are TRBV6-1 and TRBJ2-7, with TRBD1 identical over 7 bases. The J segment lost 5 bases and the V segment lost 2 bases, leaving 6 bases of the junction unmatched. CDR1 is MNHNS and CDR2 is SASEGT in the germline V gene. This CDR3 is built from 14 residues. The CDR3: CASSENRQGHEQYF. The DNA of the CDR3 is TGTGCCAGCAGTGAAAACCGACAGGGCCACGAGCAGTACTTC.

The chain recombines TRBV5-6 with TRBJ2-7; possible D gene TRBD2, 5 bases. The CDR3 length is 14 residues. CDR1 SGHDT and CDR2 YYEEEE come from the germline V gene. V was clipped by 2 bases and J by 2 bases, with 11 bases between them. The CDR3 sequence is CASSLWEPTYEQYF. The CDR3 DNA reads TGTGCCAGCAGCTTATGGGAGCCCACCTACGAGCAGTACTTC.

This clone was detected only a few times. The rearrangement uses TRBV5-1 and TRBJ1-4; 7 bases match TRBD1. Germline lookup yields CDR1 SGHRS and CDR2 YFSETQ. The junction had 4 bases not matched to a gene; V was cut back by 1 base and J by 1 base. The CDR3 sequence is 16 residues long. This CDR3 reads CASSLTGVGTNEKLFF. The CDR3 region has the DNA TGCGCCAGCAGCTTGACAGGGGTCGGAACTAATGAAAAACTGTTTTTT.

This clone was seen a few times. A junction boundary mismatches the germline segment, possibly from a read error. This rearrangement joins TRBV4-3 to TRBJ2-6, with D tentatively TRBD1 (5 bases). Germline-derived CDR1 and CDR2 are LGHNA and YSLEER. This CDR3 contains 15 residues. The CDR3 region is CASSQELSGANGLTF. Here the CDR3 DNA reads TGCGCCAGCAGCCAAGAACTATCTGGGGCCAACGGCCTGACTTTC.

V and J are TRBV7-9 and TRBJ2-7, with D possibly being TRBD2 (6 bases). Trimming shortened V by 6 bases and J by 7 bases, and 19 bases separated the two germline ends. In germline, CDR1 is SEHNR, CDR2 FQNEAQ (reference sequence). This CDR3 comprises 14 residues. CDR3 region: CASSSQWPGREQYF. The CDR3 DNA follows: TGTGCCAGCAGTTCTCAGTGGCCGGGGAGGGAGCAGTACTTC.

Concerning this clone itself: The sample holds other DNA sequences that translate to the same CDR3. The rearrangement uses TRBV6-5 and TRBJ1-5, with D maybe TRBD1 (5 bases). The length of the CDR3 is 13 residues. CDR1 is MNHEY and CDR2 is SVGAGI in the germline V gene. V dropped 5 bases and J dropped 4 bases, with 9 bases sitting between them. The DNA of the CDR3 is TGTGCCAGCAGTCGCGACAGTAATCAGCCCCAGCATTTT. Its protein is CASSRDSNQPQHF.

The CDR3 sequence: CASRVDRGGKTEAFF. The CDR3 coding sequence is TGTGCCAGCAGGGTAGACAGGGGTGGAAAGACTGAAGCTTTCTTT. The chain combines TRBV2 with TRBJ1-1; 8 bases agree with TRBD1. Germline lookup yields CDR1 SNHLY and CDR2 FYNNEI. CDR3 length: 15 residues. Trimming took 6 bases from V and 5 from J; bases not matched to a gene: 11.

This clone turned up a few times. The CDR3 reads CASSSTTSGSTNEQFF. The CDR3 nucleotides are TGCGCCAGCAGCTCCACCACTAGCGGGAGTACGAATGAGCAGTTCTTC. V usage is TRBV5-1 and J usage is TRBJ2-1, with 11 bases that match TRBD2. After removal of 3 bases from V and 7 bases from J, the junction contained 9 bases not matched to a gene. The CDR3 is 16 residues long. Germline CDR1 and CDR2: SGHRS and YFSETQ.

This clone appeared a single time. This chain joins TRBV6-9 and TRBJ2-2; tentative D call: TRBD1 (6 bases). Germline V CDR1 and CDR2: MNHGY, SVAAGI. V was trimmed by 5 bases and J by 1 base, leaving 11 bases between them. The CDR3 has 15 amino acids. DNA of the CDR3: TGTGCCAGCAGTCCCACCAGGGGGAACACCGGGGAGCTGTTTTTT. This sequence encodes CASSPTRGNTGELFF.

This sequence joins TRBV11-2 and TRBJ1-3, with TRBD1 matching over 9 bases. Germline-derived CDR1 and CDR2 are SGHAT and FQNNGV. This CDR3 contains 14 residues. After removal of 2 bases from V and 7 bases from J, the junction contained 3 bases not matched to a gene. The CDR3 protein is CASSLTTGGNTIYF. CDR3 bases: TGTGCCAGCAGCTTAACGACAGGGGGGAACACCATATATTTT.

The genes are TRBV10-3 and TRBJ2-7; D uncertain. V was pared by 0 bases and J by 4 bases, with 7 bases between. Germline CDR1 reads ENHRY; CDR2 reads SYGVKD. The CDR3 has 13 amino acids. In DNA, the CDR3 is TGTGCCATCAGTGAGTCTGGGCAGTACGAGCAGTACTTC. Residues: CAISESGQYEQYF.

This clone was detected only a few times. The V gene is TRBV10-3, the J gene TRBJ1-1; D not certain. Germline V CDR1 and CDR2: ENHRY, SYGVKD. The CDR3 has 14 amino acids. V was shortened by 3 bases and J by 0 bases, with 8 bases between the two germline ends. The chain's CDR3 is CAISDTVMNTEAFF. The CDR3 nucleotides are TGTGCCATCAGTGACACGGTCATGAACACTGAAGCTTTCTTT.

This sequence joins TRBV28 and TRBJ2-5, with unresolved D. Deletions cut 1 base from V and 10 bases from J, with 7 bases between. CDR1 and CDR2 from the germline V gene are MDHEN and SYDVKM. The CDR3 has 11 amino acids. The CDR3 DNA follows: TGTGCCAGCAGTTTATCCAGTAACCAGTACTTC. It specifies CASSLSSNQYF.

The rearrangement uses TRBV10-3 and TRBJ2-2; D may be TRBD2 (5 bases). The length of the CDR3 is 14 residues. Trimming removed 2 bases at V and 10 bases at J, with 14 bases between. Germline loops: CDR1 ENHRY, CDR2 SYGVKD. This chain's CDR3 is CAISEGLPSMELFF. The DNA for the CDR3 is TGTGCCATCAGTGAGGGACTTCCCTCGATGGAGCTGTTTTTT.

This clone has more than one count but fewer than ten. The V gene is TRBV6-1, the J gene TRBJ2-4, with TRBD2 matching 7 bases. Germline CDR1 and CDR2: MNHNS and SASEGT. Trimming cost V 1 base and J 1 base; bases outside gene matches: 7. The CDR3 runs 17 residues. This CDR3 is CASSEERGAWAKNIQYF. The CDR3 DNA sequence: TGTGCCAGCAGTGAAGAGCGGGGAGCCTGGGCCAAAAACATTCAGTACTTC.

This clone was counted between two and nine times. The sample carries other DNA sequences with the same CDR3. The V and J genes are TRBV5-4 and TRBJ1-2; D may be TRBD1 (6 bases). Germline CDR1 reads SGHNT; CDR2 reads YYREEE (reference sequence). This CDR3 region has 13 residues. Trimming shortened V by 0 bases and J by 3 bases, and 6 bases separated the two germline ends. The CDR3 coding sequence is TGTGCCAGCAGCTTGGGACAGGACTATGGCTACACCTTC. The encoded protein is CASSLGQDYGYTF.

The chain recombines TRBV2 with TRBJ1-1; TRBD1 matches at 9 bases. CDR1 SNHLY and CDR2 FYNNEI come from the germline V gene. This CDR3 comprises 13 residues. Trimming took 6 bases from V and 10 from J; bases not matched to a gene: 9. CDR3 sequence reads: CASRGDRESGAFF. The CDR3 DNA follows: TGTGCCAGCAGGGGGGACAGGGAGTCCGGAGCTTTCTTT.

This chain connects TRBV7-9 to TRBJ2-3; 7 positions match TRBD1. The germline gives CDR1 SEHNR, CDR2 FQNEAQ (reference sequence). Losses at the gene ends were 5 bases for V and 9 bases for J; bases not matched to a gene: 8. The CDR3 totals 13 residues. The CDR3 nucleotides are TGTGCCAGCAGCCCCGGGACAGATCTGACGCAGTATTTT. The encoded protein is CASSPGTDLTQYF.

The V call is TRBV5-4, the J call TRBJ2-6; unclear D gene. CDR3 length: 15 amino acids. Germline CDR1 reads SGHNT; CDR2 reads YYREEE (reference sequence). V shed 1 base and J shed 0 bases, with 5 bases lying between them. This CDR3 is CASSLRFSGANVLTF. CDR3 bases: TGTGCCAGCAGCTTGCGGTTCTCTGGGGCCAACGTCCTGACTTTC.

This clone came up a few times. The chain links TRBV4-1 to TRBJ1-5; tentative D call: TRBD1 (6 bases). The CDR3 is 15 residues long. Looked up from germline, CDR1 is MGHRA and CDR2 is YSYEKL. Trimming cost V 4 bases and J 0 bases, with 10 bases left between them. The CDR3 loop reads CASSPQGYSNQPQHF. The CDR3 region has the DNA TGCGCCAGCAGCCCCCAGGGGTATAGCAATCAGCCCCAGCATTTT.

The V and J genes are TRBV19 and TRBJ1-3; the D is unclear. V gave up 3 bases and J gave up 1 base, with 10 bases separating them. Germline V gene sequence: CDR1 LNHDA, CDR2 SQIVND (reference sequence). The CDR3 length is 15 residues. CDR3 nucleotides: TGTGCCAGTAGTATCGATTCGAGTTCTGGAAACACCATATATTTT. This sequence encodes CASSIDSSSGNTIYF. The variable domain in full, with the rest retrieved from reference TRBV19 and TRBJ1-3, is DGGITQSPKYLFRKEGQNVTLSCEQNLNHDAMYWYRQDPGQGLRLIYYSQIVNDFQKGDIAEGYSVSREKKESFPLTVTSAQKNPTAFYLCASSIDSSSGNTIYFGEGSWLTVV.

This chain connects TRBV10-2 to TRBJ1-2; a possible D gene is TRBD1 (5 bases). Germline V gene lookup returns CDR1 WSHSY and CDR2 SAAADI. V lost 3 bases and J 7 bases, leaving 12 bases between the germline ends. The length of the CDR3 is 13 residues. This CDR3 reads CASSDAGNGGYTF. The CDR3 coding sequence is TGCGCCAGCAGTGACGCAGGGAATGGTGGCTACACCTTC.

Here the CDR3 reads CASSLMAEGEQYF. In DNA, the CDR3 is TGTGCCAGCAGCTTGATGGCAGAGGGCGAGCAGTACTTC. The rearrangement joins TRBV5-5 to TRBJ2-7; maybe TRBD2 (5 bases). Deletions cut 1 base from V and 6 bases from J, with 11 bases between. Per germline, CDR1 SGHKS and CDR2 YYEKEE (reference sequence). This CDR3 contains 13 residues.

This clone was found a few times. CDR3: CASSVDKSSPLHF. The CDR3 DNA reads TGTGCCAGCTCAGTCGACAAGTCTTCACCCCTCCACTTT. The rearrangement uses TRBV18 and TRBJ1-6; no definite D call. The CDR3 covers 13 residues. The V and J ends lost 5 bases and 9 bases respectively, with 11 bases between them. Germline V gene data show CDR1 as KGHSH and CDR2 as LQKENI.